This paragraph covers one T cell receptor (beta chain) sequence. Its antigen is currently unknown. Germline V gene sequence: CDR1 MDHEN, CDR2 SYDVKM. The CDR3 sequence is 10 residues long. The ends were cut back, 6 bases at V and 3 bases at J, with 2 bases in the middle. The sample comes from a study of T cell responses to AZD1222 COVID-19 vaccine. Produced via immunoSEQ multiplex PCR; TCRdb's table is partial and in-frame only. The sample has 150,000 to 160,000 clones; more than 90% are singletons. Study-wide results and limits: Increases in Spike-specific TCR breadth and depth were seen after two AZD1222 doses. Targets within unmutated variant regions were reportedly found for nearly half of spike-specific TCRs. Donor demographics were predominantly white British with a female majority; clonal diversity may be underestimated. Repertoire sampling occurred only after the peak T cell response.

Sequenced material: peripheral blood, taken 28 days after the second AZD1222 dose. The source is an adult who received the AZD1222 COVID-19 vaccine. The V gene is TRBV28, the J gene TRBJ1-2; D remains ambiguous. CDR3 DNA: TGTGCCAGCAGGGACTATGGCTACACCTTC. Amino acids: CASRDYGYTF.